These 23 T cell receptor beta chains share one sample of origin, sequenced in a study of T cell responses to AZD1222 COVID-19 vaccine. TCRdb's table, derived via immunoSEQ multiplex PCR, lists solely in-frame clones and lacks some. The table includes under 140,000 clones, roughly 89% detected once. Sample: peripheral blood, taken 28 days after the second AZD1222 dose. These receptors originate from an adult who received the AZD1222 COVID-19 vaccine.

This chain uses TRBV2 with TRBJ2-2, with 8 bases aligning to TRBD2. Germline V gene data show CDR1 as SNHLY and CDR2 as FYNNEI. The CDR3 totals 16 residues. The trim removed 6 bases at V and 4 bases at J, leaving 10 bases unmatched. CDR3 coding DNA: TGTGCCAGCAGGGAGGGAGCGGGGGATCGCACCGGGGAGCTGTTTTTT. This encodes CASREGAGDRTGELFF.

Here the CDR3 reads CASSSPGLGDEKLFF. In nucleotides, the CDR3 is TGTGCCAGCAGTTCCCCGGGCTTGGGGGATGAAAAACTGTTTTTT. This chain connects TRBV28 to TRBJ1-4, with D possibly TRBD1 on 5 matching bases. The CDR3 totals 15 residues. V dropped 4 bases and J dropped 6 bases, with 15 bases sitting between them. CDR1 and CDR2 (germline): MDHEN, SYDVKM.

The V call is TRBV12-3 or TRBV12-4, the J call TRBJ1-6; perhaps TRBD1 as D (5 bases). The CDR3 is made up of 13 amino acids. Trimming took off 5 bases at V and 9 bases at J, with 11 bases between the two ends. CDR3 sequence: CASSIGRGSPLHF. In nucleotides, the CDR3 is TGTGCCAGCAGTATCGGGAGGGGTTCACCCCTCCACTTT.

The V and J genes are TRBV27 and TRBJ2-7, with a tentative D call TRBD2 (6 bases). V lost 1 base and J lost 0, with 10 bases in between. The CDR3 extends over 15 amino acids. CDR1 MNHEY and CDR2 SMNVEV come from the germline V gene (reference sequence). The CDR3 loop is CASSLFAGSSYEQYF. CDR3 sequence (DNA): TGTGCCAGCAGTTTATTTGCGGGGTCCTCCTACGAGCAGTACTTC.

A note on this clone: Other DNA sequences in the sample encode the same CDR3. This chain joins TRBV7-3 and TRBJ1-1, with D hard to call. Deletions cut 0 bases from V and 2 bases from J, with 4 bases between. The CDR3 covers 13 residues. Germline V gene data show CDR1 as SGHTA and CDR2 as FQGTGA. The DNA of the CDR3 is TGTGCCAGCAGCTTAACCCGTAACACTGAAGCTTTCTTT. Translating gives CASSLTRNTEAFF.

V gene TRBV18 combines with J gene TRBJ1-1, with D unresolved. Trimming shortened V by 2 bases and J by 2 bases, and 12 bases separated the two germline ends. Germline CDR1 and CDR2: KGHSH and LQKENI. The CDR3 has 15 residues. CDR3 nucleotide sequence: TGTGCCAGCTCACCAAGAGGACTCGTCAACACTGAAGCTTTCTTT. Translation: CASSPRGLVNTEAFF.

The V call is TRBV5-1, the J call TRBJ2-5; D gene uncertain. Trimming pared 0 bases from V and 5 bases from J, leaving 14 bases between. This CDR3 is 15 amino acids long. Germline-derived CDR1 and CDR2 are SGHRS and YFSETQ. The chain's CDR3 is CASSLDARAGETQYF. The CDR3 DNA is TGCGCCAGCAGCTTGGACGCAAGGGCCGGGGAGACCCAGTACTTC.

V usage is TRBV9 and J usage is TRBJ1-5; 7 bases are a match to TRBD1. Germline loops: CDR1 SGDLS, CDR2 YYNGEE. The V gene end was trimmed by 4 bases and the J gene end by 0 bases; junction bases not matched to a gene: 4. The CDR3 extends over 15 amino acids. CDR3 bases: TGTGCCAGCAGCCCCACAGGGGATAGCAATCAGCCCCAGCATTTT. As protein: CASSPTGDSNQPQHF.

The chain employs TRBV29-1 and TRBJ2-3; no clear D gene. This CDR3 has 13 amino acids. The V and J ends lost 1 base and 1 base respectively, with 6 bases between them. Germline-derived CDR1 and CDR2 are SQVTM and ANQGSEA. The CDR3 DNA is TGCAGCGTTGAAGTTCAGGGCACAGATACGCAGTATTTT. Translating it yields CSVEVQGTDTQYF.

The chain links TRBV5-1 to TRBJ1-1, with 7 positions matching TRBD1. CDR3 length: 13 amino acids. The ends lost 4 bases at V and 4 bases at J; junction bases unmatched: 4. CDR1 and CDR2 (germline): SGHRS, YFSETQ. The CDR3 here is CASSGPGGTEAFF. In nucleotides, the CDR3 is TGCGCCAGCAGCGGTCCAGGGGGCACTGAAGCTTTCTTT. The variable domain in full, completed from reference TRBV5-1 and TRBJ1-1, reads KAGVTQTPRYLIKTRGQQVTLSCSPISGHRSVSWYQQTPGQGLQFLFEYFSETQRNKGNFPGRFSGRQFSNSRSEMNVSTLELGDSALYLCASSGPGGTEAFFGQGTRLTVV.

The chain links TRBV18 to TRBJ1-1, with D possibly TRBD1 on 5 matching bases. V dropped 2 bases and J dropped 7 bases, with 11 bases sitting between them. There are 13 residues in the CDR3. Germline V lookup: CDR1 KGHSH, CDR2 LQKENI. Written as DNA, the CDR3 is TGTGCCAGCTCACCATTAGGGGTTGATGAAGCTTTCTTT. This codes for CASSPLGVDEAFF.

The chain couples TRBV28 to TRBJ2-7; the D gene is possibly TRBD2 (6 bases). The V and J ends lost 3 bases and 4 bases respectively, with 13 bases between them. CDR3 length: 14 amino acids. Germline CDR1 and CDR2: MDHEN and SYDVKM. CDR3 in DNA: TGTGCCAGCAGTTTTCTCGGAGGAGGGTACGAGCAGTACTTC. Its protein product is CASSFLGGGYEQYF. Based on the CDR3 plus reference TRBV28 and TRBJ2-7, the full variable domain is DVKVTQSSRYLVKRTGEKVFLECVQDMDHENMFWYRQDPGLGLRLIYFSYDVKMKEKGDIPEGYSVSREKKERFSLILESASTNQTSMYLCASSFLGGGYEQYFGPGTRLTVT.

The V and J genes are TRBV5-1 and TRBJ1-2; 8 nucleotides match TRBD1. Trimming took 4 bases from V and 7 from J; bases not matched to a gene: 12. The CDR3 covers 15 residues. Germline V lookup: CDR1 SGHRS, CDR2 YFSETQ. The DNA for the CDR3 is TGCGCCAGCAGCCACGACGGTACAGGGGGTGGTGGCTACACCTTC. Translation: CASSHDGTGGGGYTF. The full variable domain, with the rest looked up from reference TRBV5-1 and TRBJ1-2, is KAGVTQTPRYLIKTRGQQVTLSCSPISGHRSVSWYQQTPGQGLQFLFEYFSETQRNKGNFPGRFSGRQFSNSRSEMNVSTLELGDSALYLCASSHDGTGGGGYTFGSGTRLTVV.

DNA of the CDR3: TGTGCCAGCAGCGCGGAGGGCAGGGAAATTGCAACTAATGAAAAACTGTTTTTT. This gives the protein CASSAEGREIATNEKLFF. The chain carries TRBV9 and TRBJ1-4; maybe TRBD1 (5 bases). The CDR3 has 18 residues. Germline V CDR1 and CDR2: SGDLS, YYNGEE. Trimming shortened V by 3 bases and J by 0 bases, and 18 bases separated the two germline ends.

This clone has only a few counts. The V and J genes are TRBV5-1 and TRBJ1-4, with 9 nucleotides matching TRBD1. The CDR3 length is 16 residues. J was trimmed by 0 bases and V by 4 bases; bases with no gene match: 4. Germline CDR1 reads SGHRS; CDR2 reads YFSETQ. CDR3 sequence: CASSLDRGTTNEKLFF. CDR3 in DNA: TGCGCCAGCAGCCTAGACAGGGGGACAACTAATGAAAAACTGTTTTTT. Drawing the rest from reference TRBV5-1 and TRBJ1-4, the complete variable domain is KAGVTQTPRYLIKTRGQQVTLSCSPISGHRSVSWYQQTPGQGLQFLFEYFSETQRNKGNFPGRFSGRQFSNSRSEMNVSTLELGDSALYLCASSLDRGTTNEKLFFGSGTQLSVL.

The CDR3 region is CASSPTGDYGYTF. CDR3 nucleotides: TGTGCCAGCAGCCCGACAGGGGACTATGGCTACACCTTC. The chain recombines TRBV5-4 with TRBJ1-2; 8 nucleotides align to TRBD1. The V and J ends lost 4 bases and 3 bases, in that order; junction bases with no gene match: 2. This CDR3 contains 13 residues. Germline CDR1 is SGHNT and CDR2 is YYREEE (reference sequence).

This clone is a singleton in its sample. V and J are TRBV10-3 and TRBJ2-7; perhaps D is TRBD1 or TRBD2 (7 bases each). The CDR3 loop spans 15 amino acids. Between the trimmed V and J ends, which lost 3 bases and 0 bases, there was a span of 12 bases. CDR1 ENHRY and CDR2 SYGVKD come from the germline V gene. The CDR3 DNA sequence: TGTGCCATCAGTGAAGCGGGACAGAGCTCCTACGAGCAGTACTTC. Residues: CAISEAGQSSYEQYF.

In nucleotides, the CDR3 is TGTGCCAGTAGCCCTCGCGGACTGTCCTTCTACGAGCAGTACTTC. This codes for CASSPRGLSFYEQYF. J is TRBJ2-7 and V is TRBV19, with a possible D match to TRBD2 (5 bases). The V end lost 6 bases, the J end lost 3 bases, and 18 bases lay between the germline ends. Germline V gives CDR1 LNHDA, CDR2 SQIVND (reference sequence). The CDR3 runs to 15 residues.

The chain has TRBV27 and TRBJ1-2; 7 positions agree with TRBD1. This CDR3 is 16 amino acids long. CDR1 and CDR2 (germline): MNHEY, SMNVEV (reference sequence). The V segment lost 6 bases and the J segment 6 bases; nucleotides outside the gene matches: 16. CDR3 protein: CASSRRPGGLTDGYTF. CDR3 DNA sequence: TGTGCCAGCAGCCGACGGCCAGGGGGTTTAACGGATGGCTACACCTTC.

This clone has a single count. This chain connects TRBV6-6 to TRBJ1-5; TRBD1 agrees at 9 bases. V lost 10 bases to trimming and J lost 3 bases; unmatched junction nucleotides: 7. The CDR3 has 14 amino acids. Germline assignment: CDR1 MNHNY and CDR2 SVGAGI (reference sequence). The CDR3 reads CAIGGQGTNQPQHF. The CDR3 region has the DNA TGTGCCATCGGAGGACAGGGGACCAATCAGCCCCAGCATTTT.

V gene TRBV18 combines with J gene TRBJ2-1, with D possibly called TRBD1 or TRBD2 (5 bases each). Germline V gives CDR1 KGHSH, CDR2 LQKENI. The V end lost 5 bases, the J end lost 5 bases, and 16 bases lay between the germline ends. The CDR3 extends over 15 amino acids. CDR3 DNA: TGTGCCAGCTCAGACGGGGTCCAGGGCCACAATGAGCAGTTCTTC. Protein product: CASSDGVQGHNEQFF.

The rearrangement links TRBV30 to TRBJ2-1; weak D call: TRBD2 (6 bases). This CDR3 is 16 amino acids long. V lost 2 bases, J lost 3 bases, and 17 bases lay in between. Germline values: CDR1 GTSNPN, CDR2 SVGIG (reference sequence). Here the CDR3 DNA reads TGTGCCTGGAGTCCCCCTTGGGGCGGGGACTACAATGAGCAGTTCTTC. Translated: CAWSPPWGGDYNEQFF.

The chain has TRBV10-3 and TRBJ1-1; 8 nucleotides match TRBD1. Germline V lookup: CDR1 ENHRY, CDR2 SYGVKD. Unmatched junction bases numbered 7, after V lost 11 bases and J lost 5 bases. This CDR3 is 12 amino acids long. The CDR3 region is CAVKQGETEAFF. As DNA, the CDR3 is TGTGCCGTCAAACAGGGGGAGACTGAAGCTTTCTTT.